The subject of this entry is one TCR beta chain. The entry originates in a study of blood T cell repertoires in COVID-19. In the study overall: T cells, B-cell-depleted T cells, or PBMCs supplied cDNA or gDNA.

Clones were sequenced by immunoSEQ multiplex PCR, and TCRdb holds only the in-frame ones, with some missing. In the table there are 140,000 or so clones, 82% of which are singletons. Per the germline V gene, CDR1 is MNHEY and CDR2 is SVGEGT. V lost 3 bases and J lost 3, with 17 bases in between. The CDR3 is 16 amino acids. Sequencing was performed on peripheral blood. The V call is TRBV6-2 or TRBV6-3, the J call TRBJ1-1; D is uncertain. The TCR originated in a woman older than 75 with acute or convalescent COVID-19. The CDR3 bases are TGTGCCAGCAGTTATACCCGCGGGGTTGGGGACACTGAAGCTTTCTTT. Its protein product is CASSYTRGVGDTEAFF.